This is a list of T cell receptor beta chains from one sample in a study of Ad26.COV2.S vaccination and SARS-CoV-2 variants. Assay: immunoSEQ multiplex PCR; the TCRdb copy retains only in-frame clones and omits some. The sample carries approximately 500,000 clones, around nine tenths recorded once. The sequencing here drew on peripheral blood, taken in a trial of Ad26.COV2.S vaccine versus placebo. These receptors were collected from a person aged 18-60 years who received the Ad26.COV2.S COVID-19 vaccine or a placebo. CDR3s include the opening cysteine and the closing phenylalanine or tryptophan.

V gene	J gene	CDR3 protein
TRBV4-2	TRBJ2-2	CASSLRGNTGELFF
TRBV27	TRBJ1-6	CATSSPGRSYNSPLHF
TRBV19	TRBJ2-6	CASRTAPSGANVLTF
TRBV3-1/TRBV3-2	TRBJ1-1	CASSPWGGDTEAFF
TRBV12-1	TRBJ1-5	CASSPGGDNQPQHF
TRBV27	TRBJ1-6	CASSLFGGENSPLHF
TRBV12-5	TRBJ2-1	CASGLPGATYNEQFF
TRBV28	TRBJ1-1	CASSLYPMRGRAEAFF
TRBV7-2	TRBJ1-1	CASSPGQLRGGTEAFF
TRBV30	TRBJ1-5	CAWSNGQNQPQHF
TRBV5-4	TRBJ1-6	CASSLVGVANSPLHF
TRBV19	TRBJ2-3	CASSIRAGRRNTDTQYF